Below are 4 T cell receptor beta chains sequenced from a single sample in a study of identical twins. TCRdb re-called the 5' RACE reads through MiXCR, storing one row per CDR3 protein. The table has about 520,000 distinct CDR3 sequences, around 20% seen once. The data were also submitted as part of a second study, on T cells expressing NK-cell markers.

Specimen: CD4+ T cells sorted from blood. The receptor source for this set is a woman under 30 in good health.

In DNA form, the CDR3 reads TGTGCCAGCGGGGCGTCCCTAAACTATGGCTACACCTTC. Encoded protein: CASGASLNYGYTF. The chain is built from TRBV2 and TRBJ1-2, with D possibly being TRBD1 (5 bases). CDR1 and CDR2 from the germline V gene are SNHLY and FYNNEI. V shed 8 bases and J shed 2 bases, with 12 bases lying between them. The CDR3 is 13 amino acids.

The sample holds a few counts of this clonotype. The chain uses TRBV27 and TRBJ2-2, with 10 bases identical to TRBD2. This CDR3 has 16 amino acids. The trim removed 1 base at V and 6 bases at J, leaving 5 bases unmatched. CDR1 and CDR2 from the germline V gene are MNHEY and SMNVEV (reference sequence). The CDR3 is CASSLWLAGDPGELFF. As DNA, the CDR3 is TGTGCCAGCAGTTTATGGCTAGCGGGGGATCCCGGGGAGCTGTTTTTT.

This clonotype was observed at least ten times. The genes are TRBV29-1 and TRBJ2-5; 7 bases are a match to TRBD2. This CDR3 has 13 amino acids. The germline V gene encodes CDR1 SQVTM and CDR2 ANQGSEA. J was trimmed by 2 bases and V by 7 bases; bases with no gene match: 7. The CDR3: CSAGAGVQETQYF. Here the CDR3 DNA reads TGCAGCGCCGGGGCGGGGGTACAAGAGACCCAGTACTTC.

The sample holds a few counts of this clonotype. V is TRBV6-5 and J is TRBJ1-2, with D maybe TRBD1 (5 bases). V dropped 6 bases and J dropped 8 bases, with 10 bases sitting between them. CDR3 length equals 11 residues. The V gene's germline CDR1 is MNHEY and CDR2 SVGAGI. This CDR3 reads CASRGLSGYTF. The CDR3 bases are TGTGCCAGCAGGGGGCTTAGCGGCTACACCTTC.